The clone carrying this TCR beta chain was observed many times. Its cognate antigen is unknown. The data are from a study of CD8 T cells in ankylosing spondylitis. Study-wide results and caveats: There were earlier reports of some motif variants in reactive arthritis synovial fluid and blood. According to the report, clones linked to the disease were significantly enriched in matched synovial fluid samples taken from ankylosing spondylitis patients.

Each CDR3 protein gets one entry after TCRdb re-called the 5' RACE reads with MiXCR. The data contain approximately 38,000 distinct CDR3 sequences, 2.7% of them singletons. V shed 3 bases, J shed 4 bases, and the junction held 3 bases outside the gene matches. This CDR3 is 14 amino acids long. CDR1 is SGDLS, CDR2 YYNGEE, per germline. The chain uses TRBV9 and TRBJ1-2; 10 bases agree with TRBD1. The sequence came from a male donor with ankylosing spondylitis or in good health (not recorded which). Specimen: blood, either unsorted or a sorted T cell fraction (not recorded which). Here the CDR3 DNA reads TGTGCCAGCAGCGAGGGACAGGGGCTCTATGGCTACACCTTC. Translated, it gives CASSEGQGLYGYTF.